The 3 T cell receptor beta chains in this list originate from one sample, sequenced in a study of CD8+ T cells in alopecia areata. Extracted from the samples, RNA was reverse transcribed into cDNA to serve as the sequencing template. Sequencing was performed with immunoSEQ multiplex PCR; in TCRdb, only in-frame clones are kept and a portion is missing. This sample has fewer than 200,000 clones, with 55% to 75% found just once. Treatment defined: oral pan-JAK inhibitor, 5-10 mg twice daily. The sequenced sample was CD4+ T cells sorted from blood, obtained at week 24, from a patient treated with tofacitinib. The receptors were sampled from a human donor with alopecia areata.

This clone was seen a single time. The sample has other DNA sequences that encode this CDR3 too. The chain employs TRBV20-1 and TRBJ1-1, with D unclear. The CDR3 is 11 amino acids. Germline V lookup: CDR1 DFQATT, CDR2 SNEGSKA (reference sequence). V was shortened by 5 bases and J by 1 base, with 5 bases between the two germline ends. Written as DNA, the CDR3 is TGCAGTGCTCGGGAGAACACTGAAGCTTTCTTT. It codes for CSARENTEAFF.

The chain employs TRBV5-6 and TRBJ2-1, with D possibly being TRBD2 (5 bases). Germline V gene sequence: CDR1 SGHDT, CDR2 YYEEEE. The CDR3 consists of 15 residues. V was clipped by 5 bases and J by 3 bases, with 15 bases between them. Here the CDR3 reads CASSTLTGNYNEQFF. The CDR3 DNA is TGTGCCAGCAGTACTCTTACGGGGAACTACAATGAGCAGTTCTTC.

This clone was counted a few times. The V gene is TRBV11-2, the J gene TRBJ1-6; D remains unclear. CDR3 length equals 18 residues. V was cut by 0 bases and J by 0 bases, with 12 bases left in between. Germline values: CDR1 SGHAT, CDR2 FQNNGV. CDR3 sequence reads: CASSLEEFGRSYNSPLHF. The CDR3 region has the DNA TGTGCCAGCAGCTTAGAAGAGTTCGGGCGCTCCTATAATTCACCCCTCCACTTT.